This entry describes one T cell receptor beta chain. The record originates from a study of blood T cell repertoires in COVID-19. The table came from immunoSEQ multiplex PCR; TCRdb's copy has only in-frame clones and leaves some out. The sample includes around 68,000 clones, more than 80% seen only once; the top ten take more than 2.5%. This sequence originates from a man between 45 and 60 years old with acute or convalescent COVID-19. The specimen sequenced was peripheral blood.

The CDR3 DNA follows: TGTGCCAGCTCACCAACAGGGGGCTATGAAAAACTGTTTTTT. Its translation is CASSPTGGYEKLFF. The chain uses TRBV18 and TRBJ1-4; TRBD1 matches at 9 bases. Germline trimming cut 2 bases from V and 6 bases from J; bases unmatched to any gene: 1. The CDR3 has 14 amino acids. In germline, CDR1 is KGHSH, CDR2 LQKENI.